The 5 T cell receptor beta chains below were found in one sample sequenced in a study of memory CD4+ T cells and cytomegalovirus serostatus (dated by TCRdb to about 2019). Single viable CD3+CD4+CD8-CD45RO+ cells were sorted as memory CD4+ T cells on a FACSAria II. The method behind the library was the immunoSEQ multiplex PCR assay. TCRdb retrieved this table from immuneACCESS and kept in-frame rearrangements only. Not all clones are present; in checked studies, unresolved V genes account for under half, and no reason is known for the remainder. This sample lists 50,000 or so clones; around 80% were detected once. Approximately 0.8% of the sample is held by the ten biggest clonotypes. Sequencing used memory CD4+ T cells from blood. These TCRs come from an adult in good health and CMV-seronegative.

The chain couples TRBV5-1 to TRBJ2-2; 7 bases line up with TRBD2. V shed 4 bases and J 8 bases; nucleotides not matched to a gene: 11. Germline V CDR1 and CDR2: SGHRS, YFSETQ. The CDR3 length is 15 residues. The DNA for the CDR3 is TGCGCCAGCAGCCAAACCACGGGGGGTGTAGGGGAGCTGTTTTTT. Translated: CASSQTTGGVGELFF.

The sample holds a few counts of this clone. The V gene is TRBV5-1, the J gene TRBJ2-3; 9 positions agree with TRBD2. Germline V gives CDR1 SGHRS, CDR2 YFSETQ. The CDR3 is 16 residues long. With 0 bases clipped from V and 6 bases from J, the junction kept 8 bases outside the gene matches. CDR3 bases: TGCGCCAGCAGCTTGGGGACTAGCGAGGGTCTTGATACGCAGTATTTT. This encodes CASSLGTSEGLDTQYF. The full variable domain, in which reference TRBV5-1 and TRBJ2-3 provide the parts outside the CDR3, is KAGVTQTPRYLIKTRGQQVTLSCSPISGHRSVSWYQQTPGQGLQFLFEYFSETQRNKGNFPGRFSGRQFSNSRSEMNVSTLELGDSALYLCASSLGTSEGLDTQYFGPGTRLTVL.

This sequence joins TRBV6-6 and TRBJ1-2; possibly TRBD1 for D (5 bases). V lost 5 bases to trimming and J lost 8 bases, with 18 bases between them. Germline lookup yields CDR1 MNHNY and CDR2 SVGAGI (reference sequence). This CDR3 comprises 14 residues. This chain's CDR3 is CASSLQAGGVGYTF. DNA of the CDR3: TGTGCCAGCAGTCTCCAGGCCGGGGGGGTGGGCTACACCTTC.

The V and J genes are TRBV7-2 and TRBJ2-4; D ambiguous. The CDR3 extends over 14 amino acids. V was trimmed by 10 bases and J by 1 base, leaving 14 bases between them. Germline V gene sequence: CDR1 SGHTA, CDR2 FQGNSA. The CDR3 here is CATTDRVAKNIQYF. Written as DNA, the CDR3 is TGTGCCACTACCGATAGGGTCGCCAAAAACATTCAGTACTTC. The full variable domain, in which reference TRBV7-2 and TRBJ2-4 provide the parts outside the CDR3, is GAGVSQSPSNKVTEKGKDVELRCDPISGHTALYWYRQSLGQGLEFLIYFQGNSAPDKSGLPSDRFSAERTGGSVSTLTIQRTQQEDSAVYLCATTDRVAKNIQYFGAGTRLSVL.

This rearrangement joins TRBV5-5 to TRBJ1-5; possible D gene TRBD1, 6 bases. The germline gives CDR1 SGHKS, CDR2 YYEKEE (reference sequence). The CDR3 contains 15 residues. The V gene lost 4 bases and the J gene lost 6 bases, with 17 bases spanning the gap. In DNA form, the CDR3 reads TGTGCCAGCAGCCGCGTCCCGGGACAAGCTCAGCCCCAGCATTTT. Protein sequence: CASSRVPGQAQPQHF.